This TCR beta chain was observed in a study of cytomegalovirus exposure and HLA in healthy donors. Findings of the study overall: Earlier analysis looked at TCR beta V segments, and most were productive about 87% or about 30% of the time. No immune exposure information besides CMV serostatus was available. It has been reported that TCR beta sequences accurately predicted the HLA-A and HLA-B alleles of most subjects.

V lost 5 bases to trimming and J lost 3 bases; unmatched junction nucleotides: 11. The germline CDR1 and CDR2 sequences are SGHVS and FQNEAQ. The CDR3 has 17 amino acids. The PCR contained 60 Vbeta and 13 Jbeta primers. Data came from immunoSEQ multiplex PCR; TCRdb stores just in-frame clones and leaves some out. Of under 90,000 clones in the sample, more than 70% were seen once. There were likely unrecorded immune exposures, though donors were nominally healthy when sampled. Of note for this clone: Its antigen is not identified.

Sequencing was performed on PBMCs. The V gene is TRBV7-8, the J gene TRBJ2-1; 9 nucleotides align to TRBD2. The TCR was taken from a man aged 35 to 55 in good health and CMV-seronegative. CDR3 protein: CASSQVARRGGYNEQFF. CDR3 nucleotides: TGTGCCAGCAGCCAAGTTGCTAGGCGGGGGGGCTACAATGAGCAGTTCTTC.